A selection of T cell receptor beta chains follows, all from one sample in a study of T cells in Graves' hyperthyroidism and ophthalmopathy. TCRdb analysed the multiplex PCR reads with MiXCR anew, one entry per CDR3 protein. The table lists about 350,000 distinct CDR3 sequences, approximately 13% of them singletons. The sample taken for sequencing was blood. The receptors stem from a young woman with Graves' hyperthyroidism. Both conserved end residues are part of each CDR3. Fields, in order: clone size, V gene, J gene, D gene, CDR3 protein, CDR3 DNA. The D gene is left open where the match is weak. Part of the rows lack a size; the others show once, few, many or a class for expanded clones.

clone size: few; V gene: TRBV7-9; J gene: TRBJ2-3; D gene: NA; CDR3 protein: CASSSVLGVGDTQYF; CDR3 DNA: TGTGCCAGCAGCTCGGTACTGGGAGTTGGGGATACGCAGTATTTT
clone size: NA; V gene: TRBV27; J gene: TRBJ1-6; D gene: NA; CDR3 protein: CASSLFWASPLHF; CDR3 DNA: TGTGCCAGCAGTTTATTTTGGGCTTCACCCCTCCACTTT
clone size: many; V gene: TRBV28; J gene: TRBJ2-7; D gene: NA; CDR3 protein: CASKRTGPYEQYF; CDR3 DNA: TGTGCCAGTAAGAGGACGGGGCCCTACGAGCAGTACTTC
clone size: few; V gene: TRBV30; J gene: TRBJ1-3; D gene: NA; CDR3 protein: CAWKGGNTIYF; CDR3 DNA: TGTGCCTGGAAAGGGGGAAACACCATATATTTT
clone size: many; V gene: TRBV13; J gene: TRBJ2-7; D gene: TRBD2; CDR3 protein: CASSWGRADEQYF; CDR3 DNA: TGTGCCAGCAGCTGGGGGAGGGCCGACGAGCAGTACTTC
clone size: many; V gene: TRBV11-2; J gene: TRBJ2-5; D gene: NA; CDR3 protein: CASSAEGFGETQYF; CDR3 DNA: TGTGCCAGCAGCGCTGAGGGGTTTGGGGAGACCCAGTACTTC
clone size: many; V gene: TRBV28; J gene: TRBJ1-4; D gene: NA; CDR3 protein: CASSLTLSGTNEKLFF; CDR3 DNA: TGTGCCAGCAGTTTAACCCTCTCAGGCACGAATGAAAAACTGTTTTTT
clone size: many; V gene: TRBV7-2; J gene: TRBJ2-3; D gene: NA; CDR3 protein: CASSLDPTRTDTQYF; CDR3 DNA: TGTGCCAGCAGCTTAGATCCGACTAGAACAGATACGCAGTATTTT
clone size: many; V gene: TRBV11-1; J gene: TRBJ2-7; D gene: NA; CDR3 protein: CASSLIRDAPFEEQYF; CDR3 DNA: TGTGCCAGCAGCTTAATTCGAGACGCCCCCTTCGAAGAGCAGTACTTC
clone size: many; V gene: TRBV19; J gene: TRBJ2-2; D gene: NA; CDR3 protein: CASSEWDTGELFF; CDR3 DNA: TGTGCCAGTAGTGAGTGGGACACCGGGGAGCTGTTTTTT
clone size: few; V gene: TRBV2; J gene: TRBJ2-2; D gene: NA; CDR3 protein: CTVYSGQDGELFF; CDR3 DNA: TGTACCGTCTACAGTGGGCAGGACGGGGAGCTGTTTTTT
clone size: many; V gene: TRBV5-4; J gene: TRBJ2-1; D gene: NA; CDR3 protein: CASSQRAGMNEQFF; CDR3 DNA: TGTGCCAGCAGCCAGAGGGCGGGAATGAATGAGCAGTTCTTC
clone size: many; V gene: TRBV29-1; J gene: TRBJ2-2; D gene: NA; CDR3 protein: CSVGPNTGELFF; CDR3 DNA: TGCAGCGTTGGTCCGAACACCGGGGAGCTGTTTTTT
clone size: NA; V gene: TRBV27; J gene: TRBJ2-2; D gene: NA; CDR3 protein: CASREHDTGELFF; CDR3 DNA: TGTGCCAGCAGAGAACATGACACCGGGGAGCTGTTTTTT
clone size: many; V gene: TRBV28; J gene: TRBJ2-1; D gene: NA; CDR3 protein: CASSLERATYNEQFF; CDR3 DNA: TGTGCCAGCAGTCTCGAGCGGGCCACCTACAATGAGCAGTTCTTC
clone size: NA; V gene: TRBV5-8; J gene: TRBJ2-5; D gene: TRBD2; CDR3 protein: CASSSSSGSVETQYF; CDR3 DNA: TGTGCCAGCAGCTCGAGTAGCGGGAGTGTAGAGACCCAGTACTTC
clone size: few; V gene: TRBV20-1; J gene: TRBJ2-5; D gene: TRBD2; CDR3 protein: CSAQLPRGRRGETQYF; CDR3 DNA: TGCAGTGCCCAACTGCCCCGCGGGAGGCGGGGGGAGACCCAGTACTTC